Here is one TCR beta chain with its context. How the authors handled the data: Quantification of nucleated cells was approximated via reference gene primer amplification. The assay was immunoSEQ multiplex PCR, and TCRdb's table has in-frame clones only and misses some. The V and J calls and clone size come from that table; D and trimming were worked out from the DNA. In the table there are 45,000 to 60,000 clones, around 83% of which are singletons. The source of the sample is a study of blood T cell repertoires in COVID-19. The wider study: Italy, Spain and the United States were the sources of the convalescent and acute COVID-19 samples. T cells, B-cell-depleted T cells, or PBMCs provided the cDNA or gDNA that served as material.

J gave up 5 bases and V 5 bases, and 12 bases lay outside the gene matches. CDR1 MDHEN and CDR2 SYDVKM come from the germline V gene. The CDR3 loop spans 16 amino acids. The specimen was peripheral blood. This clonotype originated in a human donor with acute or convalescent COVID-19. The donor label of this sample is uncertain. V usage is TRBV28 and J usage is TRBJ1-2, with TRBD1 matching 9 bases. CDR3 protein: CASSGGQGIVVYGYTF. In DNA, the CDR3 is TGTGCCAGCAGTGGGGGACAGGGTATCGTTGTGTATGGCTACACCTTC.